This T cell receptor beta chain was profiled in a study of Graves' ophthalmopathy and Graves' hyperthyroidism. At the level of the study: Prior to any treatment, peripheral blood was collected at the time of initial diagnosis.

Moderate-to-severe activity, CAS at least 3, NOSPECS at least 4 and duration under 3 months characterized donors with ophthalmopathy. A volume of around 9.5 ml of fresh peripheral blood supplied the PBMCs. This clonotype was detected ten times or more. Amplifying from RNA transcripts, the study obtained TCR beta CDR3 regions. Scientists carried out first-round RT-PCR using HTBI primers and then a second-round multiplex PCR. TCRdb called the multiplex PCR reads again in MiXCR, with one record for every CDR3 protein. The data hold approximately 160,000 distinct CDR3 sequences, with around two fifths observed a single time. This CDR3 comprises 15 residues. Germline assignment: CDR1 SNHLY and CDR2 FYNNEI. V lost 6 bases and J 0 bases, leaving 14 bases between the germline ends.

This chain links TRBV2 with TRBJ1-1, with a weak D call TRBD1 (5 bases). What was sequenced was peripheral blood. This TCR derives from a middle-aged woman with Graves' ophthalmopathy. The chain's CDR3 is CASRVGGLLNTEAFF. As DNA, the CDR3 is TGTGCCAGCAGAGTGGGGGGACTCTTGAACACTGAAGCTTTCTTT.